The sequence of this T cell receptor beta chain was determined in a study of read filtering for tumor transcriptome and immune sequencing. About the study: The cohort had some 16 men and approximately 14 women aged roughly 40 to 90, mean about 70 years. DNase treatment preceded whole-transcriptome library preparation. Findings of the study overall: About 81.9% of IR-seq clonotypes had a single read, yet these held 3% to 4% of reads.

This library used approximately 0.4 ug RNA and molecular barcoded adaptors spanning alpha/delta and beta/gamma chains. TCRdb re-called the reads with MiXCR, one entry per CDR3 protein. The data contain tens of thousands of distinct CDR3 sequences, approximately 19% of them singletons. Ten or more counts support this clonotype. Its antigen is not identified. Sequences were obtained from a population of CD138-negative cells sorted from bone marrow. The TCR sequence derives from a donor over 35 with multiple myeloma.

The CDR3 loop reads CASSMTGNSPLHF. In nucleotides, the CDR3 is TGTGCCAGCAGCATGACAGGGAATTCACCCCTCCACTTT. The chain uses TRBV12-3 or TRBV12-4 and TRBJ1-6, with 7 bases aligning to TRBD1. This CDR3 is 13 amino acids long. The J segment lost 7 bases and the V segment lost 6 bases, leaving 3 bases of the junction unmatched.